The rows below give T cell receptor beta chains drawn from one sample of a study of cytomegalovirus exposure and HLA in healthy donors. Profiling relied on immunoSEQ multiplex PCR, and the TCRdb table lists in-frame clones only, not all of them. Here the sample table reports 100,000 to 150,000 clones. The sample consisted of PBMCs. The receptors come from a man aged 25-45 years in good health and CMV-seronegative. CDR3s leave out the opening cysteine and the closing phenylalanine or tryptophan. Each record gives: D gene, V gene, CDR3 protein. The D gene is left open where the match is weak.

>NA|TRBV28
ASGDLRRRAF
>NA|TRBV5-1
ASSLAGRRGEQY
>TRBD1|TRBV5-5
ASSGGTDSGNTIY
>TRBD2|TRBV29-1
SGGSGGRDTQY
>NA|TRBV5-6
ASSLVGTPNTEAF
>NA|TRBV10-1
ASSESAAASLGGSTGELF
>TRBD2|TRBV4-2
ASSQAAPGLATYEQY
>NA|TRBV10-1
ASSDAGSYGYT
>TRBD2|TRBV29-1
SVDIGGQETQY
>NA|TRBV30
ACLRGSEQF
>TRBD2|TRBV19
ASSLNPGLAGGPYEQY
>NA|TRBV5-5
ASSLANTEAF
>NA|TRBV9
ASSVEGAEPQY
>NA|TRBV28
ASSPSRGTNEKLF
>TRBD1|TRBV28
ASRTTGGYGYT
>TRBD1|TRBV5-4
ASSPDRVTYNEQF
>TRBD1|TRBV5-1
ASSLVYGTGLNEKLF
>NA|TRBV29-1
SVEDREGAF
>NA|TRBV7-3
ASSPDRQETQY
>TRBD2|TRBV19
ASSIAGGLETQY
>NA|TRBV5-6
ASSLYGVYVEQF
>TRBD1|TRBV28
ATGQGPRKLF
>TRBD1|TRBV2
ASSDRPRSRDRAYEQY
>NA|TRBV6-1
ASSEFAGGSTEAF
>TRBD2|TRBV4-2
ASSQETGLAGEQY
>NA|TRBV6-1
ASSASRGGWTEAF
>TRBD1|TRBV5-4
ASSPLPGQGNTEAF
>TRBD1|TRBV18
ASSPTQGGEAF
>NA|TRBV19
ASSILQGEAF
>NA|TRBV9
ASSVGGRDNEQF
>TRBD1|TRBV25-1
ASTGTDYTEAF
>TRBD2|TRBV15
ATSRDRGGSGELF
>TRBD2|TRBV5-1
ASSPGTSGRSYNEQF
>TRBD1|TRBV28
ASSFQTGGHEQY
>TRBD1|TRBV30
AWSAAGTGSIYESYNSPLH
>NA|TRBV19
ASSIGLNNEQF
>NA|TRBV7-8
AVPGGLYGYT
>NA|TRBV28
ATDTNSYEQY
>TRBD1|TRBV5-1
ASSSRGQGNTEAF
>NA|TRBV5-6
ASSTERENTEAF
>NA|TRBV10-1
ASRDKSSNQPQH
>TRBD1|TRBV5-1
ASSLMSGGDSPLH
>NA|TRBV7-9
ASSPAAGLENGYT
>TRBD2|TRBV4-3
ASSRQSGVSYNEQF